One and the same sample provided the 26 T cell receptor beta chains below, sequenced in a study of T cell responses to AZD1222 COVID-19 vaccine. Assay: immunoSEQ multiplex PCR; the TCRdb copy retains only in-frame clones and omits some. The repertoire holds about 94,000 clones, over 75% seen once, with 9% to 13% in the top ten. The sequencing used peripheral blood, collected 28 days after the second AZD1222 dose. Receptor source: an adult who received the AZD1222 COVID-19 vaccine.

The chain has TRBV6-5 and TRBJ2-7; 9 bases are a match to TRBD1. After removal of 4 bases from V and 3 bases from J, the junction contained 7 bases not matched to a gene. The CDR3 sequence is 15 residues long. Germline values: CDR1 MNHEY, CDR2 SVGAGI. The DNA of the CDR3 is TGTGCCAGCAGTTTCCCACAGGGGGCGAGCTACGAGCAGTACTTC. This gives the protein CASSFPQGASYEQYF.

The chain is built from TRBV11-2 and TRBJ1-2; perhaps TRBD1 as D (6 bases). Germline loops: CDR1 SGHAT, CDR2 FQNNGV. The CDR3 length is 13 residues. Trimming removed 1 base at V and 3 bases at J, with 6 bases between. The CDR3 DNA reads TGTGCCAGCAGCTTAGCAGGGGACTATGGCTACACCTTC. Amino acids: CASSLAGDYGYTF.

This chain uses TRBV7-9 with TRBJ2-7, with 11 bases that match TRBD1. The germline gives CDR1 SEHNR, CDR2 FQNEAQ (reference sequence). V was clipped by 5 bases and J by 2 bases; unmatched bases: 8. The CDR3 totals 16 residues. CDR3 in DNA: TGTGCCAGCAGCCCCTGGAGGGGACAGGGGGCCTACGAGCAGTACTTC. This encodes CASSPWRGQGAYEQYF.

V and J are TRBV10-2 and TRBJ2-1; D might be TRBD2 (5 bases). This CDR3 contains 14 residues. CDR1 is WSHSY, CDR2 SAAADI, per germline. Trimming left V 5 bases short and J 3 bases short, with 11 bases between. The CDR3 bases are TGCGCCAGCAGTACCGGAGGAGACTACAATGAGCAGTTCTTC. Translation: CASSTGGDYNEQFF.

The DNA of the CDR3 is TGCGCCAGCAGCGTCGGGACGAATAATTCACCCCTCCACTTT. Protein sequence: CASSVGTNNSPLHF. The rearrangement joins TRBV5-1 to TRBJ1-6; D is perhaps TRBD1 (5 bases). The germline V gene encodes CDR1 SGHRS and CDR2 YFSETQ. V lost 4 bases to trimming and J lost 5 bases, with 10 bases between them. The CDR3 length is 14 residues.

This clone appeared once. This sequence joins TRBV19 and TRBJ2-1; 9 positions match TRBD2. This CDR3 spans 15 amino acids. CDR1 and CDR2 (germline): LNHDA, SQIVND (reference sequence). J lost 4 bases, V lost 6 bases, and 7 bases had no gene match. In DNA form, the CDR3 reads TGTGCCAGTAGCACCGGACTAGCGCAATACAATGAGCAGTTCTTC. Translation: CASSTGLAQYNEQFF.

The gene calls are TRBV3-1 (or the pseudogene TRBV3-2) and TRBJ1-6; D possibly corresponds to TRBD1 (5 bases). Trimming took off 1 base at V and 1 base at J, with 8 bases between the two ends. Per germline, CDR1 LGHDT and CDR2 YNNKEL (reference sequence). This CDR3 contains 16 residues. The CDR3 DNA follows: TGTGCCAGCAGCCAAGGGGGGAGGTCCTATAATTCACCCCTCCACTTT. This sequence encodes CASSQGGRSYNSPLHF.

This clone was detected only once. The V and J genes are TRBV27 and TRBJ2-1; D gene ambiguous. The CDR3 covers 14 residues. V lost 5 bases to trimming and J lost 1 base, with 9 bases between them. Germline CDR1 is MNHEY and CDR2 is SMNVEV (reference sequence). The CDR3 protein is CASSRGGSYNEQFF. The CDR3 DNA is TGTGCCAGCAGTAGAGGCGGTTCCTACAATGAGCAGTTCTTC.

In this sample, this clone turned up once. The rearrangement joins TRBV4-1 to TRBJ1-5; D is undetermined. The CDR3 is 15 residues long. From germline, CDR1 is MGHRA and CDR2 YSYEKL. Trimming took off 0 bases at V and 6 bases at J, with 12 bases between the two ends. CDR3 protein: CASSQDPGSSQPQHF. DNA of the CDR3: TGCGCCAGCAGCCAAGATCCGGGCTCTAGTCAGCCCCAGCATTTT.

The chain employs TRBV27 and TRBJ2-1; TRBD2 might be the D (7 bases). The CDR3 is made up of 15 amino acids. The V gene lost 8 bases and the J gene lost 8 bases, with 22 bases spanning the gap. Germline V gene data show CDR1 as MNHEY and CDR2 as SMNVEV (reference sequence). The chain's CDR3 is CASLPADRLAYEQFF. CDR3 bases: TGTGCCAGCCTCCCCGCGGACAGACTAGCCTATGAGCAGTTCTTC.

This clone was recorded once. This chain uses TRBV29-1 with TRBJ1-4, with a possible D match to TRBD1 (6 bases). This CDR3 region has 14 residues. Trimming shortened V by 7 bases and J by 8 bases, and 20 bases separated the two germline ends. Germline loops: CDR1 SQVTM, CDR2 ANQGSEA. The CDR3, as DNA: TGCAGCGAAAAACCGGGACATTGGTGGGAAAAACTGTTTTTT. Translated, it gives CSEKPGHWWEKLFF.

The V call is TRBV5-1, the J call TRBJ1-6; D ambiguous. CDR1 is SGHRS, CDR2 YFSETQ, per germline. This CDR3 is built from 15 residues. The V gene lost 0 bases and the J gene lost 10 bases, with 14 bases spanning the gap. The DNA of the CDR3 is TGCGCCAGCAGCTTGGAAGAAAGCCGTCAGTCACCCCTCCACTTT. As protein: CASSLEESRQSPLHF.

The chain has TRBV13 and TRBJ1-6, with TRBD1 matching over 7 bases. This CDR3 is 18 amino acids long. CDR1 and CDR2 (germline): PRHDT, FYEKMQ (reference sequence). V lost 3 bases and J lost 0; bases outside the gene matches: 8. In nucleotides, the CDR3 is TGTGCCAGCAGCTTTAGAACGTCAGGGGGCTCCTATAATTCACCCCTCCACTTT. This sequence encodes CASSFRTSGGSYNSPLHF.

The chain combines TRBV5-1 with TRBJ1-2, with 10 bases identical to TRBD1. The CDR3 is 14 residues long. The ends lost 4 bases at V and 1 base at J; junction bases unmatched: 1. In germline, CDR1 is SGHRS, CDR2 YFSETQ. The CDR3 nucleotides are TGCGCCAGCAGCGGGACAGGGGATAACTATGGCTACACCTTC. This sequence encodes CASSGTGDNYGYTF.

The V and J genes are TRBV27 and TRBJ1-1; TRBD1 matches 7 bases. The ends lost 10 bases at V and 6 bases at J; junction bases unmatched: 11. The CDR3 has 13 amino acids. Germline V gene sequence: CDR1 MNHEY, CDR2 SMNVEV (reference sequence). This CDR3 is CATTETGRAEAFF. The CDR3 DNA follows: TGTGCCACCACGGAGACAGGGAGGGCTGAAGCTTTCTTT.

This clone occurred a few times. The gene calls are TRBV24-1 and TRBJ1-1; a possible D gene is TRBD1 (5 bases). This CDR3 contains 14 residues. The germline CDR1 and CDR2 sequences are KGHDR and SFDVKD. V was clipped by 5 bases and J by 8 bases, with 17 bases between them. In DNA, the CDR3 is TGTGCCACCAGTGCCATGGGGGTTATAGAAGAAGCTTTCTTT. Protein product: CATSAMGVIEEAFF.

V usage is TRBV7-9 and J usage is TRBJ1-1; no definite D call. The CDR3 loop spans 15 amino acids. In germline, CDR1 is SEHNR, CDR2 FQNEAQ (reference sequence). V was clipped by 7 bases and J by 1 base, with 16 bases between them. The CDR3 coding sequence is TGTGCCAGCACCAAAGACCCAGGTTCGAACACTGAAGCTTTCTTT. Translation gives CASTKDPGSNTEAFF.

The chain links TRBV6-1 to TRBJ1-1; D is unresolved. There are 13 residues in the CDR3. CDR1 is MNHNS, CDR2 SASEGT, per germline. V lost 3 bases, J lost 0 bases, and 5 bases lay in between. CDR3 nucleotides: TGTGCCAGCAGTGATCGGATGAACACTGAAGCTTTCTTT. Translating it yields CASSDRMNTEAFF.

The chain combines TRBV29-1 with TRBJ2-5; a weak D match, TRBD1 (6 bases). This CDR3 contains 14 residues. V was trimmed by 6 bases and J by 2 bases, leaving 16 bases between them. Per germline, CDR1 SQVTM and CDR2 ANQGSEA. This CDR3 is CSVSLTGAQETQYF. The CDR3 coding sequence is TGCAGCGTGTCCCTGACAGGAGCACAAGAGACCCAGTACTTC. The entire variable domain, with the rest obtained from reference TRBV29-1 and TRBJ2-5, is as follows: SAVISQKPSRDICQRGTSLTIQCQVDSQVTMMFWYRQQPGQSLTLIATANQGSEATYESGFVIDKFPISRPNLTFSTLTVSNMSPEDSSIYLCSVSLTGAQETQYFGPGTRLLVL.

The J gene is TRBJ2-2, the V gene TRBV9; 15 bases line up with TRBD2. Per germline, CDR1 SGDLS and CDR2 YYNGEE. The CDR3 has 17 residues. The ends lost 4 bases at V and 3 bases at J; junction bases unmatched: 4. Here the CDR3 reads CASSPGLAGGHTGELFF. The CDR3 DNA follows: TGTGCCAGCAGCCCTGGACTAGCGGGAGGGCACACCGGGGAGCTGTTTTTT.

V gene TRBV7-2 combines with J gene TRBJ2-5; 7 nucleotides agree with TRBD2. Germline-derived CDR1 and CDR2 are SGHTA and FQGNSA. The CDR3 runs to 14 residues. V was clipped by 5 bases and J by 5 bases; unmatched bases: 8. Here the CDR3 reads CASSRGGSWETQYF. The CDR3 region has the DNA TGTGCCAGCAGCCGGGGCGGGAGTTGGGAGACCCAGTACTTC.

This clone was detected only once. The V and J genes are TRBV6-6 and TRBJ1-5; no clear D. V gave up 7 bases and J gave up 7 bases, with 20 bases separating them. This CDR3 contains 15 residues. CDR1 and CDR2 (germline): MNHNY, SVGAGI (reference sequence). The CDR3 bases are TGTGCCAGCACCCGAGGGAGGATCCAAGGGCAGCCCCAGCATTTT. Amino acids: CASTRGRIQGQPQHF.

This clone is a singleton in its sample. The chain carries TRBV28 and TRBJ1-5; tentative D call: TRBD1 (5 bases). With 7 bases removed from V and 0 bases from J, the gap between germline ends came to 13 bases. CDR1 is MDHEN and CDR2 is SYDVKM in the germline V gene. The CDR3 extends over 15 amino acids. Here the CDR3 DNA reads TGTGCCAGCAAATTGAGGGGCTATAGCAATCAGCCCCAGCATTTT. Translation gives CASKLRGYSNQPQHF. The full variable domain, completed using reference TRBV28 and TRBJ1-5, is DVKVTQSSRYLVKRTGEKVFLECVQDMDHENMFWYRQDPGLGLRLIYFSYDVKMKEKGDIPEGYSVSREKKERFSLILESASTNQTSMYLCASKLRGYSNQPQHFGDGTRLSIL.

Written as DNA, the CDR3 is TGTGCCACCAGTGATTGGGGGACAGGGGGCGTAGATACGCAGTATTTT. It codes for CATSDWGTGGVDTQYF. The chain couples TRBV24-1 to TRBJ2-3; 12 bases are a match to TRBD1. CDR1 is KGHDR, CDR2 SFDVKD, per germline. The CDR3 is made up of 16 amino acids. V was pared by 2 bases and J by 5 bases, with 4 bases of the junction left unmatched.

This clone was seen only once. The chain carries TRBV7-2 and TRBJ2-5; D perhaps matches TRBD1 (5 bases). Trimming took 2 bases from V and 8 from J, leaving 18 bases between them. Germline lookup yields CDR1 SGHTA and CDR2 FQGNSA. This CDR3 has 15 residues. CDR3 nucleotide sequence: TGTGCCAGCAGCTTAAATCAGGGAACCTTCGAAACCCAGTACTTC. Its protein product is CASSLNQGTFETQYF.

V gene TRBV28 combines with J gene TRBJ2-1, with TRBD1 as a possible D gene (5 bases). This CDR3 is built from 16 residues. Germline CDR1 is MDHEN and CDR2 is SYDVKM. V shed 1 base and J shed 4 bases, with 14 bases lying between them. Here the CDR3 reads CASSLSNGDRYNEQFF. As DNA, the CDR3 is TGTGCCAGCAGTTTATCCAACGGAGACAGATACAATGAGCAGTTCTTC.